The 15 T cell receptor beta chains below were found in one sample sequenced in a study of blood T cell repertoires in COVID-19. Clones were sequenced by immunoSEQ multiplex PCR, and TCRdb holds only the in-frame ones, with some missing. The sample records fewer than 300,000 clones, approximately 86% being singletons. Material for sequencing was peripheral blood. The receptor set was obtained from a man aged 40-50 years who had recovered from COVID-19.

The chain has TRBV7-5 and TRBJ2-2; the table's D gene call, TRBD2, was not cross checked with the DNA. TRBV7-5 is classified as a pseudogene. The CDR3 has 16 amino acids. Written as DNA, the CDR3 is TGTGCCAGAAGCTTAGGGCTAGTCCCGAACACCGGGGAGCTGTTTTTT. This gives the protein CARSLGLVPNTGELFF.

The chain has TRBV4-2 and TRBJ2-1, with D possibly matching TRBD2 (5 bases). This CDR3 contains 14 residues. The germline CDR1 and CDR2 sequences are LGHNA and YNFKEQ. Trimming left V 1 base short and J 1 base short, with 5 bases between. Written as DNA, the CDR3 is TGTGCCAGCAGCCAAGCGGGATCCTACAATGAGCAGTTCTTC. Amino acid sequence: CASSQAGSYNEQFF.

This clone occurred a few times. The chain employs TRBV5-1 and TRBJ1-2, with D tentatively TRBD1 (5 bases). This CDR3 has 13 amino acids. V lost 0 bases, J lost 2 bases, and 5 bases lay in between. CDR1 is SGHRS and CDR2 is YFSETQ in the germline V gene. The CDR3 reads CASSLEGNYGYTF. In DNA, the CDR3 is TGCGCCAGCAGCTTGGAGGGGAACTATGGCTACACCTTC. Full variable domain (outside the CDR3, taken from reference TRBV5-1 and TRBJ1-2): KAGVTQTPRYLIKTRGQQVTLSCSPISGHRSVSWYQQTPGQGLQFLFEYFSETQRNKGNFPGRFSGRQFSNSRSEMNVSTLELGDSALYLCASSLEGNYGYTFGSGTRLTVV.

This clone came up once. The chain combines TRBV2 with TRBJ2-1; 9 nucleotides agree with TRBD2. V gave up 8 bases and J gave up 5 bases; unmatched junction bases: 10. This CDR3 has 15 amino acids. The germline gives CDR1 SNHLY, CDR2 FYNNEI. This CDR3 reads CASYSGAGGDNEQFF. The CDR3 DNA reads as TGTGCCAGCTATTCGGGGGCGGGAGGGGACAATGAGCAGTTCTTC.

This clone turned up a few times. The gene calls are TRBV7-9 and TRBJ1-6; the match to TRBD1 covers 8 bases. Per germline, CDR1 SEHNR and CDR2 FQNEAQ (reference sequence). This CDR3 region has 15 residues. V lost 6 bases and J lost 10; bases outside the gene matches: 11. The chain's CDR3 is CASRNQQGEGSPLHF. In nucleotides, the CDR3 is TGTGCCAGCAGGAATCAACAGGGGGAAGGGTCACCCCTCCACTTT.

This CDR3 reads CASSESKMTSGRKEGEGNTIYF. The CDR3 DNA sequence: TGCGCCAGCAGTGAGTCGAAGATGACGTCCGGGCGGAAAGAGGGCGAAGGAAACACCATATATTTT. This sequence joins TRBV10-1 and TRBJ1-3; D unclear. This CDR3 has 22 residues. Germline-derived CDR1 and CDR2 are WNHNN and SYGVQD (reference sequence). V was trimmed by 0 bases and J by 4 bases, leaving 31 bases between them.

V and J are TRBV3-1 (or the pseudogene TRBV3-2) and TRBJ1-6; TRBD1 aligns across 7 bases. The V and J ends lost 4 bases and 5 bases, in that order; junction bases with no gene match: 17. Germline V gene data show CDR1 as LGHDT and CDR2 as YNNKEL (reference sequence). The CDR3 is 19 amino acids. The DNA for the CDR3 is TGTGCCAGCAGCCGAACGGGGTTCTTCCTGGGACAGAATAATTCACCCCTCCACTTT. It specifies CASSRTGFFLGQNNSPLHF.

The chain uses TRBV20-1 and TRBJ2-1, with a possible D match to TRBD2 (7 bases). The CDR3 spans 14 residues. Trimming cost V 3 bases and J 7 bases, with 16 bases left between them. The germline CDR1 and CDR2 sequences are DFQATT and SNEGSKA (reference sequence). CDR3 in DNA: TGCAGTGCTAGTGGGGGGGGCGCCAGGAATGAGCAGTTCTTC. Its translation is CSASGGGARNEQFF.

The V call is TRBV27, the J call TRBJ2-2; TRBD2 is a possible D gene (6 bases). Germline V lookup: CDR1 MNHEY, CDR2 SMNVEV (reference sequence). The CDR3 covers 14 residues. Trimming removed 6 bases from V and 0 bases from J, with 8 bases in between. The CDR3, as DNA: TGTGCCAGCAGGGCGGGATCGAACACCGGGGAGCTGTTTTTT. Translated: CASRAGSNTGELFF.

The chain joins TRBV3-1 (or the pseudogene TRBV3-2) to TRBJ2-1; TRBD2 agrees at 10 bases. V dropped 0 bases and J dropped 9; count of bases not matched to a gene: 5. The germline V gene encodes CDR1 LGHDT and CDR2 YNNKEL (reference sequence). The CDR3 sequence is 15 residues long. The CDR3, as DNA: TGTGCCAGCAGCCAAGATCTAGCGGGGGTATCTGAGCAGTTCTTC. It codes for CASSQDLAGVSEQFF.

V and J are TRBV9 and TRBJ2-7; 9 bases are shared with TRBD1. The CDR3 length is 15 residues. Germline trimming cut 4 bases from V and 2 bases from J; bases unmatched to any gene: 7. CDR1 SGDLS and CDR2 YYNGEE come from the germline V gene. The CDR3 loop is CASSTHGTGPYEQYF. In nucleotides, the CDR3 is TGTGCCAGCAGCACCCACGGGACAGGGCCCTACGAGCAGTACTTC.

CDR3: CATSREEARGYEQYF. In DNA, the CDR3 is TGTGCCACCAGCAGAGAAGAAGCCAGGGGCTACGAGCAGTACTTC. V and J are TRBV15 and TRBJ2-7; D might be TRBD1 (6 bases). The length of the CDR3 is 15 residues. CDR1 and CDR2 (germline): LNHNV, YYDKDF (reference sequence). The V gene lost 0 bases and the J gene lost 3 bases, with 12 bases spanning the gap.

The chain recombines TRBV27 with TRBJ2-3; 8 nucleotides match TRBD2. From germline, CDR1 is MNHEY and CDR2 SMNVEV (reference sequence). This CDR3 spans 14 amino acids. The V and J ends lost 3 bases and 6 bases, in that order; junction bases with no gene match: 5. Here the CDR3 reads CASSFGGGRDTQYF. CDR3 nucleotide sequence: TGTGCCAGCAGTTTCGGGGGGGGAAGGGATACGCAGTATTTT.

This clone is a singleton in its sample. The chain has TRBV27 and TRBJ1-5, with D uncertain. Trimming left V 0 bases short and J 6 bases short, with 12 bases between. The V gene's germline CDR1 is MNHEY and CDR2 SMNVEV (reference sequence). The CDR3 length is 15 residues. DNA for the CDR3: TGTGCCAGCAGTTTATCGGGAGCGAGGGCTCAGCCCCAGCATTTT. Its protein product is CASSLSGARAQPQHF.

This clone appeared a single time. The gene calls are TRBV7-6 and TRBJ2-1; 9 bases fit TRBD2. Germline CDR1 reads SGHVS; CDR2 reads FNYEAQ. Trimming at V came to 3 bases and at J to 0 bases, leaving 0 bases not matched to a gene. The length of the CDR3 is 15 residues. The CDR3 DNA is TGTGCCAGCAGCTTGCGGGGGGGCTCCTACAATGAGCAGTTCTTC. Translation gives CASSLRGGSYNEQFF.